These T cell receptor beta chains were read from a single sample in a study of cytomegalovirus exposure and HLA in healthy donors. Sequencing was performed with immunoSEQ multiplex PCR; in TCRdb, only in-frame clones are kept and a portion is missing. This sample has about 120,000 clones, with roughly four fifths found just once. The sequencing sample was made of PBMCs. These TCRs come from a man aged 40-50 years in good health and CMV-seronegative. CDR3s include the opening cysteine and the closing phenylalanine or tryptophan. The order of the fields is clone size, D gene, V gene, J gene, CDR3 DNA, CDR3 protein. D genes are given only for firm matches. Where a row states a size, it is once, few, many or the class of an expanded clone; other rows omit it.

.	.	TRBV9	TRBJ1-1	TGTGCCAGCAGCCCCGGTGGAGGGAACACTGAAGCTTTCTTT	CASSPGGGNTEAFF
.	.	TRBV30	TRBJ1-1	TGTGCCTCCACCACAGGGCGGGGGGCTTTCTTT	CASTTGRGAFF
.	.	TRBV19	TRBJ1-5	TGTGCCAGTAAGGGACACACTAGCAATCAGCCCCAGCATTTT	CASKGHTSNQPQHF
.	.	TRBV18	TRBJ2-3	TGTGCCAGCTCACCACGGGTCGGGGATACGCAGTATTTT	CASSPRVGDTQYF
.	.	TRBV5-8	TRBJ2-5	TGTGCCAGCAGCCGTTCCAGGGCAGAGGAGACCCAGTACTTC	CASSRSRAEETQYF
.	.	TRBV13	TRBJ2-7	TGTGCCAGCAGCTTAGCAGGAACCTACGAGCAGTACTTC	CASSLAGTYEQYF
.	TRBD1	TRBV7-9	TRBJ1-4	TGTGCCAGCAGCTTAGGGACAGGGGACGAAAAACTGTTTTTT	CASSLGTGDEKLFF
.	TRBD2	TRBV27	TRBJ2-2	TGTGCCAGCAGTTTATGGGCCCTAGCGGGGGTCACCGGGGAGCTGTTTTTT	CASSLWALAGVTGELFF
.	.	TRBV13	TRBJ2-4	TGTGCCAGCAGAATACCAGGAACCTCGGGGGAGTGTCTCGGACTAGCCAAAAACATTCAGTACTTC	CASRIPGTSGECLGLAKNIQYF
.	TRBD2	TRBV5-1	TRBJ2-3	TGCGCCAGCAGCTCCGCCGGGGGGGGCGCAGATACGCAGTATTTT	CASSSAGGGADTQYF
.	.	TRBV30	TRBJ1-3	TGTGCCTGGCAGATGACAGACTCTGGAAACACCATATATTTT	CAWQMTDSGNTIYF
.	.	TRBV5-4	TRBJ2-2	TGTGCCAGCAGCTCCGTTGCCGGGGAGCTGTTTTTT	CASSSVAGELFF
.	TRBD1	TRBV2	TRBJ1-5	TGTGCCAGCAGATTTCTACAGGGGCCGAATCAGCCCCAGCATTTT	CASRFLQGPNQPQHF
.	TRBD2	TRBV7-6	TRBJ2-3	TGTGCCAGCAGCACAACAAGCGGGGCCCGCACAGATACGCAGTATTTT	CASSTTSGARTDTQYF
.	.	TRBV9	TRBJ2-2	TGTGCCAGCAGCGTAGGACTTTACACCGGGGAGCTGTTTTTT	CASSVGLYTGELFF
.	.	TRBV9	TRBJ2-1	TGTGCCAGCAGCGCGGGAGCGCCTCCTCAGTTCTTC	CASSAGAPPQFF
.	.	TRBV4-1	TRBJ2-2	TGCGCCAGCAGCCGAGTAGACTTGGGACTGAACACCGGGGAGCTGTTTTTT	CASSRVDLGLNTGELFF
once	.	TRBV29-1	TRBJ2-3	TGCAGCGCCGGGATTAGCACAGATACGCAGTATTTT	CSAGISTDTQYF
few	TRBD2	TRBV12-5	TRBJ2-5	TGTGCTAGTGGTTTAGGGCTAGCGGGCCAACAAGAGACCCAGTACTTC	CASGLGLAGQQETQYF
.	TRBD1	TRBV6-5	TRBJ1-3	TGTGCCAGCAGTTACTCCGGGACAGGGTCAGGAAACACCATATATTTT	CASSYSGTGSGNTIYF
.	.	TRBV19	TRBJ1-4	TGTGCCAGTAATCGACAGCCCGGTGAAAAACTGTTTTTT	CASNRQPGEKLFF
.	TRBD2	TRBV7-6	TRBJ2-1	TGTGCCAGCAGCTTAGCTGGTGGACTAGCGGGACAGATCTCCTACAATGAGCAGTTCTTC	CASSLAGGLAGQISYNEQFF
once	.	TRBV6-1	TRBJ2-7	TGTGCCAGCAATCAAGCAGGAGCGGCCGGGGTGAGGGAGCAGTACTTC	CASNQAGAAGVREQYF
.	.	TRBV7-9	TRBJ2-7	TGTGCCAGCAGCTTAGCGGGAGACTCGCGGGGAGCCTACGAGCAGTACTTC	CASSLAGDSRGAYEQYF
.	.	TRBV5-4	TRBJ1-3	TGTGCCAGCAGCTTATTAACAGGGCCCTCTGGAAACACCATATATTTT	CASSLLTGPSGNTIYF
once	.	TRBV9	TRBJ2-3	TGTGCCAGCAGCGTAGTCGGCGGGGATAGCACAGATACGCAGTATTTT	CASSVVGGDSTDTQYF
.	.	TRBV4-2	TRBJ1-5	TGTGCCAGCAGGGGGCTAGGTGGCAATCAGCCCCAGCATTTT	CASRGLGGNQPQHF
.	TRBD1	TRBV30	TRBJ1-2	TGTGCCTGGGGCACAGGGGGCACGCGGTACACCTTC	CAWGTGGTRYTF
.	.	TRBV6-1	TRBJ2-7	TGTGCCGGGGCTTTGGGGCGGGGGCCCTACGAGCAGTACTTC	CAGALGRGPYEQYF
.	TRBD1	TRBV29-1	TRBJ1-2	TGCAGCGTTTCAATGGGACAGGGCTATGGCTACACCTTC	CSVSMGQGYGYTF
.	.	TRBV29-1	TRBJ1-3	TGCAGCGCTGAACCCCGGGACACCCCAAACACCATATATTTT	CSAEPRDTPNTIYF
.	.	TRBV19	TRBJ2-7	TGTGCCAGCCGTTCCGGGAGCTCCTACGAGCAGTACTTC	CASRSGSSYEQYF
.	TRBD2	TRBV5-1	TRBJ2-3	TGCGCCAGCAGCGGAGGGACTAGCGTCCCAGATACGCAGTATTTT	CASSGGTSVPDTQYF
.	TRBD1	TRBV4-3	TRBJ1-2	TGCGCCAGCAGCCTTCAACGATCACAGGGGGCGCTTGGCTACACCTTC	CASSLQRSQGALGYTF
.	TRBD1	TRBV6-6	TRBJ2-1	TGTGCCAGCATCTTGGGACAGGGGGGTATCAATGAGCAGTTCTTC	CASILGQGGINEQFF
.	.	TRBV7-9	TRBJ2-2	TGTGCCAGCAGCCATCCCCGACAGGTCCCTGGGGAGCTGTTTTTT	CASSHPRQVPGELFF
.	.	TRBV7-8	TRBJ2-7	TGTGCCAGCAGCTTCTACAGGGAGTTCTCCTACGAGCAGTACTTC	CASSFYREFSYEQYF
once	TRBD2	TRBV5-4	TRBJ2-1	TGTGCCAGCAGCAGGCCTAGCGGGGGGGTAGGGGTGAATGAGCAGTTCTTC	CASSRPSGGVGVNEQFF
.	TRBD2	TRBV11-1	TRBJ2-1	TGTGCCAGCCTGGGGACTAGCAAGCCCCGGGCCTACAATGAGCAGTTCTTC	CASLGTSKPRAYNEQFF
.	.	TRBV27	TRBJ2-1	TGTGCCAGCAGTACTAGTTACAATGAGCAGTTCTTC	CASSTSYNEQFF
.	TRBD2	TRBV9	TRBJ2-1	TGTGCCAGCAGCGTAGAAGCGGGAACCTACAATGAGCAGTTCTTC	CASSVEAGTYNEQFF
.	TRBD2	TRBV5-1	TRBJ2-3	TGCGCCAGCAGCTTTCTACTAGCGGGCACAGATACGCAGTATTTT	CASSFLLAGTDTQYF
.	TRBD1	TRBV2	TRBJ2-1	TGTGCCAACCAACAGGGGGCAACCTACAATGAGCAGTTCTTC	CANQQGATYNEQFF
.	TRBD2	TRBV7-6	TRBJ2-3	TGTGCCAGCAGTCCAGGTAGCGGGGGCTTCATGGATACGCAGTATTTT	CASSPGSGGFMDTQYF
.	TRBD1	TRBV7-2	TRBJ1-3	TGTGCCAGCAGCTCCAAGTCCCTGACAGGGTGGGAAAACACCATATATTTT	CASSSKSLTGWENTIYF